This T cell receptor (beta chain) was observed in a study of blood T cell repertoires in COVID-19. Study details: Acute-phase and convalescent COVID-19 samples originated in the United States, Italy and Spain. PBMCs, B-cell-depleted T cells, or T cells provided the cDNA or gDNA that made up the material.

As processed by the authors: Amplification from reference gene primers served as the basis for estimated nucleated cell counts. Some clones are missing from TCRdb's copy, which holds only in-frame ones; the method was immunoSEQ multiplex PCR. That table furnishes V, J and clone size, whereas the DNA furnished D and trimming. The sample yields a few hundred thousand clones, 75% to 90% seen once. Each recovered donor of Cohort 3 presented with two negative PCRs, clearance, or symptom resolution. The germline V gene encodes CDR1 DFQATT and CDR2 SNEGSKA (reference sequence). Trimming took 3 bases from V and 5 from J, leaving 17 bases between them. CDR3 size: 15 residues.

V is TRBV20-1 and J is TRBJ2-1; no reliable D call. The sequenced sample consisted of PBMCs or T cells enriched from blood (not recorded which). The TCR comes from a woman aged 30 to 39 who had recovered from COVID-19. The CDR3 loop is CSASLIWRPHNEQFF. DNA for the CDR3: TGCAGTGCTAGTTTAATTTGGCGGCCCCACAATGAGCAGTTCTTC.